A single sample gave rise to the 11 T cell receptor beta chains below, sequenced in a study of Tregs in tolerant kidney transplant recipients. The protocol was immunoSEQ multiplex PCR, while the TCRdb copy is restricted to in-frame clones and leaves out a portion. This sample carries some 29,000 clones, with less than 2% going to the ten biggest clones. Mixed chimerism was transient after nonmyeloablative marrow transplants from related graft donors. The specimen was CD4+ T cells from blood (PBMCs), collected 24 months after the transplant. The source of these receptors is a human patient who received a combined kidney and bone marrow transplant. Some T cells may be transferred from the graft donor.

About this clone: Sequencing ends 3 residues short of the CDR3 end; the germline J gene provides the rest. The genes are TRBV7-6 and TRBJ2-1; possibly TRBD1 for D (6 bases). V was shortened by 5 bases and J by 0 bases, with 11 bases between the two germline ends. Germline values: CDR1 SGHVS, CDR2 FNYEAQ. The CDR3 is 15 amino acids. CDR3 DNA, as far as it was read: TGTGCCAGCAGCCAGCAAGGGGGCTCCTACAATGAG. The encoded protein is CASSQQGGSYNE. The whole CDR3 region reads CASSQQGGSYNEQFF.

Concerning this clone itself: From the germline J gene comes the end of the CDR3, since the read stops 3 residues before it. V gene TRBV4-1 combines with J gene TRBJ2-5; TRBD1 is a possible D gene (5 bases). V was pared by 4 bases and J by 5 bases, with 14 bases between. In germline, CDR1 is MGHRA, CDR2 YSYEKL. CDR3 length: 14 amino acids. The CDR3 reads CASSRYVAGETQYF. The sequenced CDR3 bases are TGCGCCAGCAGCCGGTACGTCGCAGGGGAGACC.

Note on this clone: The CDR3 extends 3 residues past the end of the read, so its final part is completed from the germline J gene. This CDR3 is also generated by other DNA sequences in the sample. V and J are TRBV18 and TRBJ2-7; TRBD1 aligns across 7 bases. CDR3 length equals 13 residues. Germline lookup yields CDR1 KGHSH and CDR2 LQKENI. The ends lost 4 bases at V and 6 bases at J; junction bases unmatched: 6. The CDR3 protein is CASSRTGTAEQYF. The sequenced part of the CDR3 DNA is TGTGCCAGCTCACGCACCGGGACAGCCGAG.

As regards this clone: The read halts 3 residues ahead of the CDR3 end, with the missing end drawn from the germline J gene. J is TRBJ2-1 and V is TRBV11-3, with TRBD2 matching over 9 bases. This CDR3 is built from 15 residues. Germline V gene data show CDR1 as SGHNT and CDR2 as YENEEA. With 5 bases clipped from V and 5 bases from J, the junction kept 7 bases outside the gene matches. CDR3 region: CASSHLTSGHNEQFF. The DNA read from the CDR3 is TGTGCCAGCAGCCACCTGACTAGCGGACACAATGAG.

Turning to this clone: The read stops 3 residues short of the end of the CDR3; the missing end is completed from the germline J gene. V and J are TRBV19 and TRBJ2-3, with 8 bases that match TRBD2. The germline V gene encodes CDR1 LNHDA and CDR2 SQIVND (reference sequence). V shed 3 bases, J shed 6 bases, and the junction held 5 bases outside the gene matches. The CDR3 is made up of 14 amino acids. The CDR3 DNA, read in part, is TGTGCCAGTAGTATCCCGGGACTAGGGGATACG. This sequence encodes CASSIPGLGDT. The CDR3 in full is CASSIPGLGDTQYF.

As to this clone: The read halts 3 residues ahead of the CDR3 end, with the missing end drawn from the germline J gene. The chain couples TRBV11-2 to TRBJ2-7; the match to TRBD1 covers 7 bases. Germline trimming cut 5 bases from V and 1 base from J; bases unmatched to any gene: 5. Germline values: CDR1 SGHAT, CDR2 FQNNGV. The CDR3 runs 14 residues. The CDR3 sequence: CASSQRDSSYEQYF. The sequenced part of the CDR3 DNA is TGTGCCAGCAGCCAACGGGACAGTTCCTACGAG.

The CDR3: CASSSRLAGVWNEQFF. The sequenced part of the CDR3 DNA is TGTGCCAGCAGCTCCCGACTAGCGGGAGTGTGGAATGAG. The chain joins TRBV14 to TRBJ2-1, with 12 bases that match TRBD2. The read gets to within 3 residues of the CDR3 end, and the germline J gene fills in the rest. Trimming at V came to 5 bases and at J to 7 bases, leaving 9 bases not matched to a gene. Germline assignment: CDR1 SGHDN and CDR2 FVKESK. The CDR3 is made up of 16 amino acids.

Worth noting for this clone: The read is 3 residues too short to cover the CDR3 end, so that end is filled in from the germline J gene. This chain links TRBV11-2 with TRBJ1-1, with D possibly being TRBD1 (5 bases). The V end lost 7 bases, the J end lost 6 bases, and 15 bases lay between the germline ends. The CDR3 has 13 amino acids. CDR1 and CDR2 from the germline V gene are SGHAT and FQNNGV. The sequenced part of the CDR3 DNA is TGTGCCAGCATCCAAACGGGGGGGGCTGAA. Amino acids: CASIQTGGAE. The full-length CDR3 reads as CASIQTGGAEAFF.

Comments on this clone: Read coverage stops 3 residues before the CDR3 terminus; the germline J gene supplies the remainder. This chain uses TRBV19 with TRBJ2-5; D ambiguous. The length of the CDR3 is 13 residues. V was clipped by 3 bases and J by 5 bases, with 10 bases between them. CDR1 is LNHDA, CDR2 SQIVND, per germline (reference sequence). CDR3 protein: CASSIGWAETQYF. CDR3 bases read: TGTGCCAGTAGTATTGGTTGGGCGGAGACC.

To note about this clone: The CDR3 extends 3 residues past the end of the read, so its final part is completed from the germline J gene. The chain is built from TRBV18 and TRBJ1-2; TRBD1 matches at 7 bases. V shed 2 bases and J 5 bases; nucleotides not matched to a gene: 11. The CDR3 contains 16 residues. In germline, CDR1 is KGHSH, CDR2 LQKENI. The CDR3 loop is CASSPRVGDSVYGYTF. The CDR3 bases that were read are TGTGCCAGCTCACCAAGGGTTGGGGACAGCGTATATGGC.

Turning to this clone: The read falls 3 residues short of the CDR3 end, and the missing part is taken from the germline J gene. The chain carries TRBV5-1 and TRBJ2-6, with TRBD1 matching 8 bases. CDR1 and CDR2 (germline): SGHRS, YFSETQ. There are 16 residues in the CDR3. With V trimmed by 7 bases and J by 3 bases, 9 bases remained unmatched. The part of the CDR3 DNA that was read is TGCGCCAGCGGTCGACAGGGGCAGGTTGGGGCCAACGTC. This gives the protein CASGRQGQVGANV. The entire CDR3 protein is CASGRQGQVGANVLTF.